The source of this T cell receptor (beta chain) is a study of follicular helper T cells after annual influenza vaccination. Study-wide findings and caveats: ICOS+CD38+ cTfh clonality change tracked circulating plasmablast frequency change. Day 7 ICOS+CD38+ clones were most often found later in ICOS-CD38- cTfh cells.

Described time point: 2015-2016 season, 7 days after influenza vaccination. The protocol was immunoSEQ multiplex PCR, while the TCRdb copy is restricted to in-frame clones and leaves out a portion. Of fewer than 800 clones in the sample, about 71% were seen once. As concerns this clone: Its cognate antigen is unknown.

Material: CXCR5+ CD38+ circulating T follicular helper cells from blood, obtained 7 days after influenza vaccination. The subset is: circulating Tfh, non-naive CD4+CXCR5+PD-1+ (ICOS+CD38+ or ICOS-CD38-). The origin of this receptor is an adult who received the influenza vaccine.

CDR3 in DNA: TGTGCCTGGAATTACAGGGCTAATGAAAAACTGTTTTTT. Translating gives CAWNYRANEKLFF. The chain carries TRBV30 and TRBJ1-4; D may be TRBD1 (6 bases). Per germline, CDR1 GTSNPN and CDR2 SVGIG (reference sequence). The CDR3 spans 13 residues. V lost 4 bases to trimming and J lost 3 bases, with 9 bases between them.